These T cell receptor beta chains were read from a single sample in a study of cytomegalovirus exposure and HLA in healthy donors. Sequenced by immunoSEQ multiplex PCR; TCRdb stores in-frame clones only, minus some. This repertoire shows about 160,000 clones, 85% found once; its top ten account for 1%. The sample was PBMCs. These receptors were collected from a boy aged 2 to 10 in good health and CMV-seronegative. CDR3s include the opening cysteine and the closing phenylalanine or tryptophan.

>TRBJ2-7|TRBV29-1
CSVRGAYEQYF
>TRBJ2-6|TRBV19
CASSIDGSGANVLTF
>TRBJ1-1|TRBV5-6
CASSFAGTEAFF
>TRBJ1-1|TRBV7-9
CASRLNTEAFF
>TRBJ2-1|TRBV13
CASSLEYQGTYNEQFF
>TRBJ2-1|TRBV6-6
CASSYLAGVLDEQFF
>TRBJ1-1|TRBV5-1
CASSSEAGRTEAFF
>TRBJ1-5|TRBV20-1
CSARLMQPQHF
>TRBJ1-3|TRBV5-6
CASSPGLHSGNTIYF
>TRBJ1-5|TRBV28
CASSLYEGQPQHF
>TRBJ1-1|TRBV7-9
CASSAGGRDTEAFF
>TRBJ1-3|TRBV29-1
CSVERGTNKQHRAPGNTIYF
>TRBJ1-5|TRBV4-1
CASSQSLSGPNQPQHF
>TRBJ2-1|TRBV7-8
CASSLRDWNGEQFF
>TRBJ1-4|TRBV6-1
CASTIRTGSNEKLFF
>TRBJ2-3|TRBV7-8
CASSLLRAGDLHDTQYF
>TRBJ1-5|TRBV14
CASSQDDRGQPQHF
>TRBJ1-2|TRBV7-9
CSSSLEVPGTF
>TRBJ1-1|TRBV6-5
CASSYGQGLSNTEAFF
>TRBJ1-1|TRBV5-4
CASSLGGEDTEAFF